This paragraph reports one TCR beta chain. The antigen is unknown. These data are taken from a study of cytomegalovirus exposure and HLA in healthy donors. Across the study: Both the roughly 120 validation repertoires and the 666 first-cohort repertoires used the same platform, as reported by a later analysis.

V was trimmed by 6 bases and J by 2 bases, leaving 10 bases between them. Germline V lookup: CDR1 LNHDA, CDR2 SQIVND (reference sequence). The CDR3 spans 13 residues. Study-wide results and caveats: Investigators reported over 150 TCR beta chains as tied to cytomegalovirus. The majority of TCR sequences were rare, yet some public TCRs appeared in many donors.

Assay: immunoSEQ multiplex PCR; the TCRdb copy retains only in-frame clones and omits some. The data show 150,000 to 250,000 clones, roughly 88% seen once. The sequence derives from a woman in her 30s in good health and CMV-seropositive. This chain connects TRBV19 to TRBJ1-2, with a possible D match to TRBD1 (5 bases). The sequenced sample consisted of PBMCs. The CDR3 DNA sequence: TGTGCCAGTAGGCTGACAGTCAACTATGGCTACACCTTC. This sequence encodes CASRLTVNYGYTF. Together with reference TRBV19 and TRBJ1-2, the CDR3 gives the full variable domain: DGGITQSPKYLFRKEGQNVTLSCEQNLNHDAMYWYRQDPGQGLRLIYYSQIVNDFQKGDIAEGYSVSREKKESFPLTVTSAQKNPTAFYLCASRLTVNYGYTFGSGTRLTVV.